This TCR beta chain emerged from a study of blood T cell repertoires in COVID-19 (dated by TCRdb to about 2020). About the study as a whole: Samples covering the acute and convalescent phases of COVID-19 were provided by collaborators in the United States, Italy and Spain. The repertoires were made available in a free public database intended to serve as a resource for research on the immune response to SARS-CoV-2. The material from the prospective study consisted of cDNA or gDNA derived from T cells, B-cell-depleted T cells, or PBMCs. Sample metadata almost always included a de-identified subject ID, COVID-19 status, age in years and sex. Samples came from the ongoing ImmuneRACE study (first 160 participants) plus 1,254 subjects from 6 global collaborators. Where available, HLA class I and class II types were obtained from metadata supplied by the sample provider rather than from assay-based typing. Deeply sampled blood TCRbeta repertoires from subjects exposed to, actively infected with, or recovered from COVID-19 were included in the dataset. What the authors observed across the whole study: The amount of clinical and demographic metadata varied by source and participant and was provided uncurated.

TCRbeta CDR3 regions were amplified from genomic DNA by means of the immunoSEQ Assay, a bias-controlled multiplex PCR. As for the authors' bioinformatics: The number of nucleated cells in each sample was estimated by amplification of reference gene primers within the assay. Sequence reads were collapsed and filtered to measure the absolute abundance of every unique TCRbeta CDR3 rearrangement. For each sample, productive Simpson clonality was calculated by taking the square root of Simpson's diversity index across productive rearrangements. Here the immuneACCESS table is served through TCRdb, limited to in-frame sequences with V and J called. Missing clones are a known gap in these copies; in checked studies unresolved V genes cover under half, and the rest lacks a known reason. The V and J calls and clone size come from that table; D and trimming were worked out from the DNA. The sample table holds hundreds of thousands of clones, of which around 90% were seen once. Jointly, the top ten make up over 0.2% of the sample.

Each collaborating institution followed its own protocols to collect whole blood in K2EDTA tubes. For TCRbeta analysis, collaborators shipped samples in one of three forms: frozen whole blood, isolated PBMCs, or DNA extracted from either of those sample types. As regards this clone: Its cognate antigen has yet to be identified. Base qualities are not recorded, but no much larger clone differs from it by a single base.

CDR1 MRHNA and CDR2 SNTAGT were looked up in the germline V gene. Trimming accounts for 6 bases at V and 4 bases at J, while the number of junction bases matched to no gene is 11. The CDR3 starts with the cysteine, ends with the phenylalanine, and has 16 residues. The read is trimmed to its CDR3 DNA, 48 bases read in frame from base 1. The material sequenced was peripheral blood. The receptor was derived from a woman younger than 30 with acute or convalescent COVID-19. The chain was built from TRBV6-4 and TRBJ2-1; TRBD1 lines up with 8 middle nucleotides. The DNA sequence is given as TGTGCCAGCAGCCCAAACCCAGGGGGCGGTTACAATGAGCAGTTCTTC. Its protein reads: CASSPNPGGGYNEQFF.